This TCR beta chain was observed in a study of shared clonotypes between healthy human individuals. Overall study: Each donor had three CD4 naive, three CD4 memory, two CD8 naive and one CD8 memory plate.

Study findings and constraints: Four donors held about 5% of naive CD4 clonotypes in common. Relative to clonotypes present in all four donors, those not shared had lower generation probabilities. Generally, naive subsets came out with larger estimated richness than memory subsets.

Sequencing used immunoSEQ multiplex PCR; TCRdb keeps in-frame clones, though not all of them. The top ten hold roughly 1.2% of the sample, which has 1.6 million or so clones, roughly 95% seen once. With respect to this clone: Antigen: not known.

V was cut by 2 bases and J by 1 base, with 8 bases left in between. Germline V CDR1 and CDR2: MDHEN, SYDVKM. CDR3 length equals 14 residues. The clonotype comes from a man aged 25-45 years in good health. V is TRBV28 and J is TRBJ1-1; D gene uncertain. The sample consisted of naive CD4+ T cells sorted from blood. Subset given: CD45RA+ positively selected. The CDR3 sequence: CASSLPARNTEAFF. The DNA of the CDR3 is TGTGCCAGCAGTTTACCGGCCAGGAACACTGAAGCTTTCTTT.